Listed here are 29 T cell receptor beta chains from one sample, sequenced in a study of blood T cell repertoires in COVID-19. Sequenced by immunoSEQ multiplex PCR; TCRdb stores in-frame clones only, minus some. The sample includes some 290,000 clones, roughly nine tenths of them seen just once. The sequenced material came from peripheral blood. These receptors were obtained from a woman aged 25 to 39 with COVID-19, enrolled during active disease.

Comment on this clone: The conserved closing phenylalanine or tryptophan is absent in this CDR3, likely reflecting a read error. Because the CDR3's place on the DNA is in doubt, the DNA is left out and the CDR3 is given as listed by TCRdb. The rearrangement links TRBV28 to TRBJ2-7; the table's D call TRBD1 went unverified against the DNA. Germline CDR1 MDHEN, CDR2 SYDVKM. Both ends counted, the CDR3 spans 12 residues. The chain's CDR3 is CASSSGTGGPML.

This sequence joins TRBV5-4 and TRBJ2-7; 7 bases map to TRBD1. There are 12 residues in the CDR3. Trimming took 3 bases from V and 3 from J; bases not matched to a gene: 0. Germline V CDR1 and CDR2: SGHNT, YYREEE (reference sequence). The CDR3 coding sequence is TGTGCCAGCAGCTGGGACAGCTACGAGCAGTACTTC. Translated, it gives CASSWDSYEQYF.

This chain joins TRBV15 and TRBJ2-1; D is unclear. Germline V gene data show CDR1 as LNHNV and CDR2 as YYDKDF (reference sequence). The V end lost 0 bases, the J end lost 7 bases, and 13 bases lay between the germline ends. This CDR3 has 15 amino acids. DNA of the CDR3: TGTGCCACCAGCAGAGACCCACCTAAGTGGAATGAGCAGTTCTTC. It codes for CATSRDPPKWNEQFF.

This chain uses TRBV18 with TRBJ2-7; tentatively, D is TRBD2 (5 bases). The V end lost 0 bases, the J end lost 2 bases, and 8 bases lay between the germline ends. The CDR3 is 14 residues long. Germline V lookup: CDR1 KGHSH, CDR2 LQKENI. The CDR3 protein is CASSPPVGAYEQYF. The CDR3 DNA reads as TGTGCCAGCTCACCACCGGTCGGGGCCTACGAGCAGTACTTC. Looking up the rest from reference TRBV18 and TRBJ2-7 gives the full variable domain: NAGVMQNPRHLVRRRGQEARLRCSPMKGHSHVYWYRQLPEEGLKFMVYLQKENIIDESGMPKERFSAEFPKEGPSILRIQQVVRGDSAAYFCASSPPVGAYEQYFGPGTRLTVT.

This clone was detected once. The V and J genes are TRBV5-1 and TRBJ1-4; D gene uncertain. Germline V gene sequence: CDR1 SGHRS, CDR2 YFSETQ. The CDR3 length is 16 residues. The germline V and J ends were trimmed by 4 bases and 3 bases, with 16 bases remaining between them. The CDR3 bases are TGCGCCAGCAGCCTAGGGAGGATTAGCCCTAATGAAAAACTGTTTTTT. Translation: CASSLGRISPNEKLFF.

The CDR3 here is CASSPSMSGTGKGNQPQHF. CDR3 nucleotides: TGCGCCAGCAGCCCATCAATGTCAGGAACAGGGAAGGGCAATCAGCCCCAGCATTTT. This chain joins TRBV4-1 and TRBJ1-5; D perhaps matches TRBD1 (6 bases). The CDR3 covers 19 residues. Germline loops: CDR1 MGHRA, CDR2 YSYEKL. V gave up 4 bases and J gave up 2 bases, with 24 bases separating them.

The V and J genes are TRBV7-7 and TRBJ2-1; 11 bases align to TRBD2. Germline V gene data show CDR1 as SSHAT and CDR2 as FNYEAQ (reference sequence). Trimming removed 5 bases from V and 2 bases from J; junction bases left unmatched: 2. The CDR3 sequence is 15 residues long. In DNA form, the CDR3 reads TGTGCCAGCAGCCCGACTAGCGGGGCCTACAATGAGCAGTTCTTC. It codes for CASSPTSGAYNEQFF.

The CDR3 coding sequence is TGCGCCAGCAGCAGGGAGGGCGGTAGTGGGACTAATGAAAAACTGTTTTTT. It is translated as CASSREGGSGTNEKLFF. V gene TRBV4-1 combines with J gene TRBJ1-4; D unclear. The germline V gene has CDR1 MGHRA and CDR2 YSYEKL. V lost 5 bases and J 2 bases, leaving 18 bases between the germline ends. This CDR3 comprises 17 residues.

The chain is built from TRBV19 and TRBJ1-5, with TRBD1 matching 7 bases. V dropped 7 bases and J dropped 2; count of bases not matched to a gene: 5. CDR1 LNHDA and CDR2 SQIVND come from the germline V gene (reference sequence). The length of the CDR3 is 14 residues. The CDR3 spells CASTVTGGNQPQHF. The CDR3 bases are TGTGCCAGTACCGTTACAGGGGGCAATCAGCCCCAGCATTTT.

The chain carries TRBV2 and TRBJ2-5; 9 bases align to TRBD2. Germline V gives CDR1 SNHLY, CDR2 FYNNEI. The CDR3 runs to 13 residues. The J segment lost 4 bases and the V segment lost 5 bases, leaving 2 bases of the junction unmatched. This CDR3 is CASSSGGPETQYF. The CDR3 nucleotides are TGTGCCAGCAGTAGCGGGGGGCCAGAGACCCAGTACTTC.

This rearrangement joins TRBV21-1 to TRBJ1-4; TRBD1, the D gene given by the table, was not confirmed from the DNA. TRBV21-1 is shown as a pseudogene. The CDR3 contains 16 residues. As DNA, the CDR3 is TGTGCCAGCAGCAAAGCGCTTTTAGGAGGGACAGGGCAACTGTTTTTT. It encodes CASSKALLGGTGQLFF.

In this sample, this clone turned up a few times. The CDR3 spells CASSIAENEQFF. The CDR3 DNA is TGTGCCAGTAGTATCGCAGAAAATGAGCAGTTCTTC. The chain recombines TRBV19 with TRBJ2-1; D call uncertain. CDR1 is LNHDA, CDR2 SQIVND, per germline (reference sequence). This CDR3 region has 12 residues. V lost 3 bases and J 7 bases, leaving 7 bases between the germline ends.

J is TRBJ2-1 and V is TRBV12-5, with 7 bases aligning to TRBD2. Germline CDR1 reads LGHNT; CDR2 reads FRNRAP. The CDR3 has 14 residues. V lost 3 bases and J lost 3; bases outside the gene matches: 2. The CDR3 region is CASGFGGSYNEQFF. The DNA of the CDR3 is TGTGCTAGTGGTTTCGGCGGGAGCTACAATGAGCAGTTCTTC.

The chain recombines TRBV6-2 or TRBV6-3 with TRBJ2-3; D gene uncertain. V was clipped by 6 bases and J by 6 bases, with 13 bases between them. Germline CDR1 and CDR2: MNHEY and SVGEGT. This CDR3 comprises 13 residues. The CDR3 DNA sequence: TGTGCCAGCAGCCAGTCCACCCGGGATACGCAGTATTTT. It encodes CASSQSTRDTQYF.

The V gene is TRBV4-1, the J gene TRBJ1-6; D gene ambiguous. Germline values: CDR1 MGHRA, CDR2 YSYEKL. Trimming left V 1 base short and J 9 bases short, with 7 bases between. The CDR3 is 13 amino acids. The CDR3 loop reads CASSQVSGSPLHF. The CDR3 nucleotides are TGCGCCAGCAGCCAAGTTTCGGGTTCACCCCTCCACTTT.

The gene calls are TRBV5-5 and TRBJ2-7, with 7 bases matching TRBD1. The CDR3 has 16 residues. Germline loops: CDR1 SGHKS, CDR2 YYEKEE (reference sequence). Trimming removed 1 base from V and 0 bases from J; junction bases left unmatched: 7. The CDR3 sequence is CASSLWKGTDSYEQYF. CDR3 sequence (DNA): TGTGCCAGCAGCTTGTGGAAAGGGACAGACTCCTACGAGCAGTACTTC. Filled out from reference TRBV5-5 and TRBJ2-7, the complete variable domain reads DAGVTQSPTHLIKTRGQQVTLRCSPISGHKSVSWYQQVLGQGPQFIFQYYEKEERGRGNFPDRFSARQFPNYSSELNVNALLLGDSALYLCASSLWKGTDSYEQYFGPGTRLTVT.

This clone was observed a single time. The chain is built from TRBV7-2 and TRBJ2-1, with TRBD2 matching over 10 bases. The trim removed 8 bases at V and 9 bases at J, leaving 10 bases unmatched. This CDR3 comprises 14 residues. CDR1 and CDR2 (germline): SGHTA, FQGNSA. CDR3 loop: CASERGGGSGEQFF. CDR3 nucleotide sequence: TGTGCCAGCGAGCGGGGGGGAGGTTCCGGTGAGCAGTTCTTC. Looking up the rest from reference TRBV7-2 and TRBJ2-1 gives the full variable domain: GAGVSQSPSNKVTEKGKDVELRCDPISGHTALYWYRQSLGQGLEFLIYFQGNSAPDKSGLPSDRFSAERTGGSVSTLTIQRTQQEDSAVYLCASERGGGSGEQFFGPGTRLTVL.

The chain has TRBV6-5 and TRBJ1-1; 9 bases are shared with TRBD1. Losses at the gene ends were 6 bases for V and 6 bases for J; bases not matched to a gene: 5. Germline V gene lookup returns CDR1 MNHEY and CDR2 SVGAGI. The CDR3 loop spans 13 amino acids. CDR3 region: CASRAQGAAEAFF. CDR3 bases: TGTGCCAGCAGGGCACAGGGGGCCGCTGAAGCTTTCTTT.

The chain carries TRBV4-1 and TRBJ1-1, with D tentatively TRBD1 (5 bases). Between the trimmed V and J ends, which lost 0 bases and 4 bases, there was a span of 12 bases. The germline CDR1 and CDR2 sequences are MGHRA and YSYEKL. The CDR3 consists of 15 residues. CDR3 sequence: CASSQDPGLGTEAFF. The DNA for the CDR3 is TGCGCCAGCAGCCAAGACCCGGGACTGGGCACTGAAGCTTTCTTT.

This chain joins TRBV19 and TRBJ2-7, with D possibly matching TRBD1 (6 bases). The CDR3 contains 14 residues. The V gene's germline CDR1 is LNHDA and CDR2 SQIVND (reference sequence). V was trimmed by 5 bases and J by 3 bases, leaving 14 bases between them. DNA for the CDR3: TGTGCCAGTAGTTCCCGGACAGCGGACTACGAGCAGTACTTC. Its translation: CASSSRTADYEQYF.

This chain uses TRBV5-4 with TRBJ1-2; D is unclear. In germline, CDR1 is SGHNT, CDR2 YYREEE (reference sequence). Trimming pared 4 bases from V and 1 base from J, leaving 20 bases between. The CDR3 is 17 amino acids. The CDR3 spells CASSAETPSQSNYGYTF. The CDR3 bases are TGTGCCAGCAGCGCTGAGACACCAAGCCAAAGTAACTATGGCTACACCTTC. Full variable domain (rest looked up from reference TRBV5-4 and TRBJ1-2): ETGVTQSPTHLIKTRGQQVTLRCSSQSGHNTVSWYQQALGQGPQFIFQYYREEENGRGNFPPRFSGLQFPNYSSELNVNALELDDSALYLCASSAETPSQSNYGYTFGSGTRLTVV.

The V and J genes are TRBV20-1 and TRBJ2-5; D gene ambiguous. This CDR3 is built from 13 residues. The V and J ends lost 4 bases and 5 bases respectively, with 14 bases between them. Germline lookup yields CDR1 DFQATT and CDR2 SNEGSKA (reference sequence). The CDR3 region is CSAIETIRETQYF. The CDR3 region has the DNA TGCAGTGCTATTGAGACGATCAGGGAGACCCAGTACTTC.

The V call is TRBV5-1, the J call TRBJ2-3; D may be TRBD2 (6 bases). Trimming took off 4 bases at V and 1 base at J, with 19 bases between the two ends. The CDR3 covers 17 residues. CDR1 SGHRS and CDR2 YFSETQ come from the germline V gene. The CDR3 DNA sequence: TGCGCCAGCAGCCCGATCTTCCGCGGGGTACGCACAGATACGCAGTATTTT. Its translation: CASSPIFRGVRTDTQYF. Combining the CDR3 with reference TRBV5-1 and TRBJ2-3 gives the whole variable domain KAGVTQTPRYLIKTRGQQVTLSCSPISGHRSVSWYQQTPGQGLQFLFEYFSETQRNKGNFPGRFSGRQFSNSRSEMNVSTLELGDSALYLCASSPIFRGVRTDTQYFGPGTRLTVL.

The chain links TRBV19 to TRBJ2-2; tentative D call: TRBD1 (6 bases). The germline V gene has CDR1 LNHDA and CDR2 SQIVND (reference sequence). Trimming removed 3 bases at V and 6 bases at J, with 17 bases between. The CDR3 covers 16 residues. DNA for the CDR3: TGTGCCAGTAGTATTGGGGCAGGGGTGTTCGCCGGGGAGCTGTTTTTT. Amino acids: CASSIGAGVFAGELFF.

V gene TRBV7-2 combines with J gene TRBJ1-5; 11 nucleotides agree with TRBD1. Trimming cost V 6 bases and J 7 bases; bases outside gene matches: 11. Germline CDR1 SGHTA, CDR2 FQGNSA. CDR3 size: 16 residues. The CDR3 is CASREADRGRWQPQHF. For the CDR3, the DNA is TGTGCCAGCAGGGAAGCGGACAGGGGGCGGTGGCAGCCCCAGCATTTT.

This rearrangement joins TRBV2 to TRBJ1-1; maybe TRBD1 (6 bases). The germline V and J ends were trimmed by 6 bases and 11 bases, with 13 bases remaining between them. The CDR3 has 11 amino acids. The germline V gene has CDR1 SNHLY and CDR2 FYNNEI. The CDR3 sequence: CASRDRGEAFF. The CDR3 coding sequence is TGTGCCAGCAGGGACAGAGGGGAGGCTTTCTTT.

In nucleotides, the CDR3 is TGTGCCAGCACCCCGGACTATGCAGATACGCAGTATTTT. It encodes CASTPDYADTQYF. This rearrangement joins TRBV6-2 or TRBV6-3 to TRBJ2-3; D is possibly TRBD2 (6 bases). The CDR3 consists of 13 residues. Germline-derived CDR1 and CDR2 are MNHEY and SVGEGT. Trimming left V 7 bases short and J 4 bases short, with 12 bases between.

In DNA form, the CDR3 reads TGCGCCAGCAGCTTGGACGGGAACTATGGCTACACCTTC. Its translation: CASSLDGNYGYTF. The V gene is TRBV5-1, the J gene TRBJ1-2; D is unclear. Trimming stripped 0 bases from V and 2 bases from J, with 5 bases between. Germline CDR1 reads SGHRS; CDR2 reads YFSETQ. CDR3 length equals 13 residues.

The chain joins TRBV29-1 to TRBJ1-1; TRBD1 is a possible D gene (6 bases). Looked up from germline, CDR1 is SQVTM and CDR2 is ANQGSEA. V was trimmed by 7 bases and J by 0 bases, leaving 12 bases between them. The CDR3 runs 13 residues. The CDR3 protein is CSARDTMNTEAFF. The CDR3, as DNA: TGCAGCGCCCGGGACACAATGAACACTGAAGCTTTCTTT.